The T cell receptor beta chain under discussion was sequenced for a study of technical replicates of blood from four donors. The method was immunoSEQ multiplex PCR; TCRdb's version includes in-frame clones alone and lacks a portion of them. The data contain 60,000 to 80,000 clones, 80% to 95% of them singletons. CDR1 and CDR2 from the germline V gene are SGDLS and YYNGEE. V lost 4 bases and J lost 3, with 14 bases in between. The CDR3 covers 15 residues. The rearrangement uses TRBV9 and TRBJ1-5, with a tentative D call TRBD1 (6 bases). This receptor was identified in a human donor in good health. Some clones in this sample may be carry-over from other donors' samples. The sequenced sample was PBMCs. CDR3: CASSISDSPNQPQHF. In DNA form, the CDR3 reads TGTGCCAGCAGCATCTCGGACAGTCCCAATCAGCCCCAGCATTTT. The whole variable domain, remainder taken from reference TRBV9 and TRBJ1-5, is DSGVTQTPKHLITATGQRVTLRCSPRSGDLSVYWYQQSLDQGLQFLIQYYNGEERAKGNILERFSAQQFPDLHSELNLSSLELGDSALYFCASSISDSPNQPQHFGDGTRLSIL.